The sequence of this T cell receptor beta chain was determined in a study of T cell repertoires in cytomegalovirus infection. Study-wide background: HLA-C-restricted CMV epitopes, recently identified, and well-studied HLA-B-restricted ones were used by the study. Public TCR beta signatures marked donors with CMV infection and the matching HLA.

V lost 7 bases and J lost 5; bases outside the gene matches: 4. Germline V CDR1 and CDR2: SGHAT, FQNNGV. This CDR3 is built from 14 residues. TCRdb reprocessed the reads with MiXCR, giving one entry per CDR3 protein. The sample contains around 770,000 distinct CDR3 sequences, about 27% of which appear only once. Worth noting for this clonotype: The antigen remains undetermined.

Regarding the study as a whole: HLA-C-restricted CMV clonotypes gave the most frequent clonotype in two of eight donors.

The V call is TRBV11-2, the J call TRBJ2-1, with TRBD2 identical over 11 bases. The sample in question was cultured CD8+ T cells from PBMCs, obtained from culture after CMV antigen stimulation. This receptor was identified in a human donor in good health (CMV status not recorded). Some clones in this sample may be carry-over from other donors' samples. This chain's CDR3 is CASTQGLADNEQFF. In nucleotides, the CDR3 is TGTGCCAGCACACAGGGACTAGCGGACAATGAGCAGTTCTTC.